The 20 T cell receptor beta chains presented below share a single source sample, sequenced in a study of control samples from healthy donors and cancer patients. Produced via immunoSEQ multiplex PCR; TCRdb's table is partial and in-frame only. This table holds about 150,000 clones, around 94% found once. The sequenced material came from PBMCs. The receptors originated from a man aged 55-75 years with colorectal cancer.

V and J are TRBV6-5 and TRBJ1-1, with 9 bases lining up with TRBD1. Trimming removed 6 bases from V and 5 bases from J; junction bases left unmatched: 7. Germline V lookup: CDR1 MNHEY, CDR2 SVGAGI. The CDR3 extends over 14 amino acids. CDR3 nucleotide sequence: TGTGCCAGCAGAAGGACAGGGGTAGCGACTGAAGCTTTCTTT. Translation gives CASRRTGVATEAFF.

As for this clone: Other DNA sequences in this specimen translate into the identical CDR3. The chain combines TRBV4-2 with TRBJ2-2, with TRBD1 as a possible D gene (7 bases). The CDR3 has 14 residues. CDR1 is LGHNA, CDR2 YNFKEQ, per germline. Trimming shortened V by 6 bases and J by 4 bases, and 12 bases separated the two germline ends. The CDR3 coding sequence is TGTGCCAGCAGACACAGGGGAGGCACCGGGGAGCTGTTTTTT. This codes for CASRHRGGTGELFF.

The chain uses TRBV30 and TRBJ1-3; the D gene is possibly TRBD1 (5 bases). CDR1 and CDR2 from the germline V gene are GTSNPN and SVGIG (reference sequence). The CDR3 is 13 residues long. With 3 bases removed from V and 5 bases from J, the gap between germline ends came to 11 bases. The CDR3 spells CAWRGDRRNTIYF. The CDR3 nucleotides are TGTGCCTGGAGGGGGGACCGGCGAAACACCATATATTTT.

J is TRBJ1-1 and V is TRBV5-1; no reliable D call. This CDR3 spans 15 amino acids. V lost 0 bases and J lost 3, with 12 bases in between. Germline V lookup: CDR1 SGHRS, CDR2 YFSETQ. The CDR3 nucleotides are TGCGCCAGCAGCTTGGGAGGGTATAAGGACACTGAAGCTTTCTTT. Translation: CASSLGGYKDTEAFF.

V and J are TRBV15 and TRBJ1-3; 8 bases agree with TRBD1. V shed 0 bases and J 4 bases; nucleotides not matched to a gene: 2. The CDR3 is made up of 15 amino acids. From germline, CDR1 is LNHNV and CDR2 YYDKDF (reference sequence). The CDR3 loop is CATSRDRGRGNTIYF. The CDR3 region has the DNA TGTGCCACCAGCAGAGACAGGGGGCGAGGAAACACCATATATTTT.

The V and J genes are TRBV7-2 and TRBJ2-3; possible D gene TRBD1, 6 bases. V was clipped by 5 bases and J by 2 bases, with 8 bases between them. The germline CDR1 and CDR2 sequences are SGHTA and FQGNSA. The CDR3 totals 13 residues. For the CDR3, the DNA is TGTGCCAGCAGCCGGGACAACACAGATACGCAGTATTTT. Its protein is CASSRDNTDTQYF.

V usage is TRBV3-1 (or the pseudogene TRBV3-2) and J usage is TRBJ1-4, with no clear D. This CDR3 has 14 residues. Trimming took 2 bases from V and 11 from J, leaving 15 bases between them. CDR1 is LGHDT, CDR2 YNNKEL, per germline (reference sequence). The CDR3 here is CASSQRTTGEKLFF. CDR3 nucleotides: TGTGCCAGCAGCCAAAGAACGACGGGTGAGAAACTGTTTTTT.

V gene TRBV5-6 combines with J gene TRBJ2-2; 8 bases agree with TRBD1. Germline loops: CDR1 SGHDT, CDR2 YYEEEE. The J segment lost 1 base and the V segment lost 4 bases, leaving 3 bases of the junction unmatched. This CDR3 is built from 15 residues. Here the CDR3 DNA reads TGTGCCAGCAGCCGAGGGACAGGGAACACCGGGGAGCTGTTTTTT. Its protein is CASSRGTGNTGELFF.

This chain links TRBV21-1 with TRBJ2-1; whether TRBD2, the table's D call, matches the DNA was not checked. TRBV21-1 is labeled a pseudogene. The CDR3 runs to 17 residues. As DNA, the CDR3 is TGTGCCAGCAGCACCCGACTAGCCCCTAGGTCCTACAATGAGCAGTTCTTC. This sequence encodes CASSTRLAPRSYNEQFF.

This chain connects TRBV10-1 to TRBJ1-2; D not resolved. Germline V gives CDR1 WNHNN, CDR2 SYGVQD (reference sequence). Trimming pared 0 bases from V and 8 bases from J, leaving 10 bases between. There are 13 residues in the CDR3. This CDR3 is CASSESPIRGYTF. Written as DNA, the CDR3 is TGCGCCAGCAGTGAGTCACCGATAAGGGGCTACACCTTC.

This clone showed up just a few times. This rearrangement joins TRBV2 to TRBJ2-5; 8 positions agree with TRBD2. The CDR3 contains 14 residues. J was trimmed by 5 bases and V by 5 bases; bases with no gene match: 7. The germline CDR1 and CDR2 sequences are SNHLY and FYNNEI. The CDR3 coding sequence is TGTGCCAGCAGTTCTCGGGGGGGCCGGGAGACCCAGTACTTC. Its translation is CASSSRGGRETQYF. The full variable domain, in which reference TRBV2 and TRBJ2-5 provide the parts outside the CDR3, is EPEVTQTPSHQVTQMGQEVILRCVPISNHLYFYWYRQILGQKVEFLVSFYNNEISEKSEIFDDQFSVERPDGSNFTLKIRSTKLEDSAMYFCASSSRGGRETQYFGPGTRLLVL.

The genes are TRBV24-1 and TRBJ1-2; TRBD1 might be the D (5 bases). This CDR3 spans 13 amino acids. V dropped 5 bases and J dropped 2 bases, with 8 bases sitting between them. CDR1 KGHDR and CDR2 SFDVKD come from the germline V gene. CDR3 DNA: TGTGCCACCAGTGGAGGGGCGAACTATGGCTACACCTTC. It translates to CATSGGANYGYTF.

This rearrangement joins TRBV6-2 or TRBV6-3 to TRBJ1-3; D is unclear. Trimming took 2 bases from V and 0 from J, leaving 5 bases between them. Germline lookup yields CDR1 MNHEY and CDR2 SVGEGT. The CDR3 loop spans 14 amino acids. The CDR3 coding sequence is TGTGCCAGCAGTTACGTAGTCTCTGGAAACACCATATATTTT. It encodes CASSYVVSGNTIYF.

V usage is TRBV11-2 and J usage is TRBJ2-2; 7 bases are shared with TRBD2. V lost 11 bases to trimming and J lost 3 bases; unmatched junction nucleotides: 18. The germline V gene encodes CDR1 SGHAT and CDR2 FQNNGV. This CDR3 is 17 amino acids long. This CDR3 is CARAGGWAGDDTGELFF. The CDR3, as DNA: TGTGCCCGAGCCGGGGGATGGGCGGGGGACGACACCGGGGAGCTGTTTTTT.

This chain uses TRBV5-4 with TRBJ1-3, with D possibly TRBD1 on 6 matching bases. Trimming left V 4 bases short and J 6 bases short, with 14 bases between. This CDR3 has 14 residues. Germline values: CDR1 SGHNT, CDR2 YYREEE (reference sequence). CDR3 sequence (DNA): TGTGCCAGCAGCGGGGGCCAGGAGGAAAACACCATATATTTT. It translates to CASSGGQEENTIYF. The whole variable domain, filled in from reference TRBV5-4 and TRBJ1-3, reads ETGVTQSPTHLIKTRGQQVTLRCSSQSGHNTVSWYQQALGQGPQFIFQYYREEENGRGNFPPRFSGLQFPNYSSELNVNALELDDSALYLCASSGGQEENTIYFGEGSWLTVV.

This clone was seen just once. The gene calls are TRBV3-1 (or the pseudogene TRBV3-2) and TRBJ2-4, with D possibly matching TRBD1 (5 bases). CDR1 LGHDT and CDR2 YNNKEL come from the germline V gene (reference sequence). The CDR3 loop spans 17 amino acids. V lost 7 bases and J lost 0, with 19 bases in between. The CDR3 reads CASTNGQTRLAKNIQYF. The DNA of the CDR3 is TGTGCCAGCACCAACGGACAAACCCGACTAGCCAAAAACATTCAGTACTTC.

The chain is built from TRBV19 and TRBJ2-1, with 9 bases that match TRBD2. This CDR3 comprises 16 residues. Germline CDR1 LNHDA, CDR2 SQIVND (reference sequence). Trimming took 3 bases from V and 6 from J; bases not matched to a gene: 9. The CDR3 region has the DNA TGTGCCAGTAGTATCCAGGCTAGCGGGGTTCCCAATGAGCAGTTCTTC. It codes for CASSIQASGVPNEQFF.

The gene calls are TRBV5-1 and TRBJ1-1; D is unclear. The CDR3 consists of 13 residues. The germline gives CDR1 SGHRS, CDR2 YFSETQ. The V end lost 5 bases, the J end lost 5 bases, and 13 bases lay between the germline ends. CDR3 region: CASSVEIMTEAFF. The CDR3 DNA reads as TGCGCCAGCAGTGTTGAGATAATGACTGAAGCTTTCTTT.

The chain has TRBV6-5 and TRBJ2-3, with D possibly being TRBD1 or TRBD2 (6 bases each). The CDR3 spans 15 residues. V lost 2 bases to trimming and J lost 2 bases, with 11 bases between them. Germline values: CDR1 MNHEY, CDR2 SVGAGI. DNA for the CDR3: TGTGCCAGCAGTTACGCGGGGACATACACAGATACGCAGTATTTT. This gives the protein CASSYAGTYTDTQYF.

This sequence joins TRBV28 and TRBJ2-7; TRBD1 aligns across 8 bases. V lost 6 bases, J lost 0 bases, and 4 bases stayed unmatched. Germline V gene lookup returns CDR1 MDHEN and CDR2 SYDVKM. The CDR3 loop spans 14 amino acids. CDR3 DNA: TGTGCCAGCAGACGACAGGGGACCTCCTACGAGCAGTACTTC. It is translated as CASRRQGTSYEQYF.